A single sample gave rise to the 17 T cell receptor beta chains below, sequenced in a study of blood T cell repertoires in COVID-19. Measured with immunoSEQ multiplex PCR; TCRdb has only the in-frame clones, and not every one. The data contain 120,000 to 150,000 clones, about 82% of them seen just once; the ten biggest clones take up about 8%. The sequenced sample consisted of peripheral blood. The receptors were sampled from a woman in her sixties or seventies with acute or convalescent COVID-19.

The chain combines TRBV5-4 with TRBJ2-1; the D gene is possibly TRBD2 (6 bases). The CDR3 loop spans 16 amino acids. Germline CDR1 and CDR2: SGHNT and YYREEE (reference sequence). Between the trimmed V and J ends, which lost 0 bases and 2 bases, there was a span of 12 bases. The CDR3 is CASSLGSGVPYNEQFF. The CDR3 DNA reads TGTGCCAGCAGCTTGGGTAGCGGAGTACCCTACAATGAGCAGTTCTTC. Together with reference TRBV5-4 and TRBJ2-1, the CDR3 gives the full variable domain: ETGVTQSPTHLIKTRGQQVTLRCSSQSGHNTVSWYQQALGQGPQFIFQYYREEENGRGNFPPRFSGLQFPNYSSELNVNALELDDSALYLCASSLGSGVPYNEQFFGPGTRLTVL.

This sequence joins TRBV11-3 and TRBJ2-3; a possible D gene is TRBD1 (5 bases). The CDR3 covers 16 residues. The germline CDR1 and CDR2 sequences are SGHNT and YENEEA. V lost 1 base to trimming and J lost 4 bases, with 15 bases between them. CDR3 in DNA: TGTGCCAGCAGCTTAGGTGCAGGGAAAGGGTCAGATACGCAGTATTTT. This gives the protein CASSLGAGKGSDTQYF.

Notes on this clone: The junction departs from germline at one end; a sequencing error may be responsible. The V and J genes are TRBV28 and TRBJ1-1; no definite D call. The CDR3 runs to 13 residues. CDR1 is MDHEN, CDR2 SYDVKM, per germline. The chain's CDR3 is CASRPPGNAEAFF. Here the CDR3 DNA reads TGTGCCAGCAGACCCCCCGGGAACGCTGAAGCTTTCTTT. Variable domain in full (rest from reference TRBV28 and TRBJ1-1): DVKVTQSSRYLVKRTGEKVFLECVQDMDHENMFWYRQDPGLGLRLIYFSYDVKMKEKGDIPEGYSVSREKKERFSLILESASTNQTSMYLCASRPPGNAEAFFGQGTRLTVV.

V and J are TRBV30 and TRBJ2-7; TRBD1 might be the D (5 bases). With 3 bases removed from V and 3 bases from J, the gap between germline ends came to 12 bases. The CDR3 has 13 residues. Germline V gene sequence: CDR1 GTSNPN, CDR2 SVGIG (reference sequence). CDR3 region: CAWSTRVSYEQYF. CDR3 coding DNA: TGTGCCTGGAGCACCAGGGTTAGCTACGAGCAGTACTTC.

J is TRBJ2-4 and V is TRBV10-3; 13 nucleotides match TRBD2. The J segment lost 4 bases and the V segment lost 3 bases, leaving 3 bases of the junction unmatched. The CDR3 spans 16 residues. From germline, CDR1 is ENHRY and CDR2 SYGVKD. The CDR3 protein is CAISDSTSGGKNIQYF. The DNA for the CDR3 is TGTGCCATCAGTGACTCGACTAGCGGGGGGAAAAACATTCAGTACTTC.

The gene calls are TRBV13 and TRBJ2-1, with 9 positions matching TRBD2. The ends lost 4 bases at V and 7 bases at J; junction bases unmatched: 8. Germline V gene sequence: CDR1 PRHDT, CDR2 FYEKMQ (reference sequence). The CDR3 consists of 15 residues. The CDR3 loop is CASSSGTSPENEQFF. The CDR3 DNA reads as TGTGCCAGCAGCTCAGGGACTAGCCCAGAGAATGAGCAGTTCTTC.

This CDR3 is CASTLQTSGTDTQYF. CDR3 DNA: TGTGCCAGCACCTTACAGACTAGCGGCACAGATACGCAGTATTTT. This sequence joins TRBV2 and TRBJ2-3; 8 nucleotides align to TRBD2. Unmatched junction bases numbered 7, after V lost 7 bases and J lost 1 base. Germline CDR1 SNHLY, CDR2 FYNNEI. CDR3 length equals 15 residues.

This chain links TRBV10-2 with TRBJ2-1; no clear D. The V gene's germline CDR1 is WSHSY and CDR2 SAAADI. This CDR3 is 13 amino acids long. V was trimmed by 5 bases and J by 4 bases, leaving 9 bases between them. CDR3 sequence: CASSYSPYNEQFF. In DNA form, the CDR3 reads TGCGCCAGCAGTTACAGCCCTTACAATGAGCAGTTCTTC.

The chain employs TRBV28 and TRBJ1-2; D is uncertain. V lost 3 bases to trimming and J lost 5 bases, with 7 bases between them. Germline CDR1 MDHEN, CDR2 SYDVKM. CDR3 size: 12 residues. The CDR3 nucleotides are TGTGCCAGCAGTTTGTTACAGTATGGCTACACCTTC. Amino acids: CASSLLQYGYTF.

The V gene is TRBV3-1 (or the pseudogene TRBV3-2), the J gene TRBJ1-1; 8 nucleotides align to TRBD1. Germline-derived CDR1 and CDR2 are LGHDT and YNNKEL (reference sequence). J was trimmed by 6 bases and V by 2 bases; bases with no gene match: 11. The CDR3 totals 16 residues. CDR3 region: CASSQTRPGQVPEAFF. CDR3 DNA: TGTGCCAGCAGCCAAACCCGACCGGGACAGGTTCCTGAAGCTTTCTTT.

Here the CDR3 reads CASSQDSTGGSYGYTF. CDR3 bases: TGCGCCAGCAGCCAAGATAGTACAGGGGGAAGCTATGGCTACACCTTC. The V gene is TRBV4-1, the J gene TRBJ1-2; TRBD1 aligns across 8 bases. Germline CDR1 MGHRA, CDR2 YSYEKL. This CDR3 is 16 amino acids long. With 0 bases clipped from V and 4 bases from J, the junction kept 7 bases outside the gene matches.

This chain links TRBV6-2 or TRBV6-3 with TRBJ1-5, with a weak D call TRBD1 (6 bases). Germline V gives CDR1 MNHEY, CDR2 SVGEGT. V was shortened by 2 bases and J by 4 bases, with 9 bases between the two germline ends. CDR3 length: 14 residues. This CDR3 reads CASSYGQLNQPQHF. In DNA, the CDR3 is TGTGCCAGCAGTTACGGACAGTTAAATCAGCCCCAGCATTTT.

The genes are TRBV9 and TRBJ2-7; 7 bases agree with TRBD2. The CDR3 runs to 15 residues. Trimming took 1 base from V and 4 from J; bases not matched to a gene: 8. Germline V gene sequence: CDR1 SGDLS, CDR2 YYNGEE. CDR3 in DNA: TGTGCCAGCAGCGTAACGTGGCAGGGAGGGTACGAGCAGTACTTC. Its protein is CASSVTWQGGYEQYF.

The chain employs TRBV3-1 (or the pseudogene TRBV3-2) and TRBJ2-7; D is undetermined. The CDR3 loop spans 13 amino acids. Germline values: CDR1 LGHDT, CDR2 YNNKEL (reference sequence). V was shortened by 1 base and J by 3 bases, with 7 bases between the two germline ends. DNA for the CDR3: TGTGCCAGCAGCCAAGCCCCAGTCTACGAGCAGTACTTC. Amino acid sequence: CASSQAPVYEQYF.

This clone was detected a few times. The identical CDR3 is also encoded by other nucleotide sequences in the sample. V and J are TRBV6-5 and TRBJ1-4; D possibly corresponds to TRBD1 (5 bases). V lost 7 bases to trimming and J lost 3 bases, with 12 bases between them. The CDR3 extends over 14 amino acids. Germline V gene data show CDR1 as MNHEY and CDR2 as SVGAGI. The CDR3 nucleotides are TGTGCCAGCACCCGGGGGGGAGCTAATGAAAAACTGTTTTTT. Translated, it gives CASTRGGANEKLFF.

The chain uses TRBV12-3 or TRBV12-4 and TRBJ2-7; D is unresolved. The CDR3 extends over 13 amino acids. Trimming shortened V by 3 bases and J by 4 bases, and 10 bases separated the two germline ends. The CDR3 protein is CASSLTPAYEQYF. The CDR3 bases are TGTGCCAGCAGTTTGACACCCGCTTACGAGCAGTACTTC.

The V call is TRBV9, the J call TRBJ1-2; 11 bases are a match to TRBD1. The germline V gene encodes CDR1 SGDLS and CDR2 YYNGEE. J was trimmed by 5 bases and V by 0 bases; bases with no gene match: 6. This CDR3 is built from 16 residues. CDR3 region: CASSVGAGTGGYGYTF. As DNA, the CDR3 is TGTGCCAGCAGCGTAGGTGCCGGGACAGGGGGATATGGCTACACCTTC.